This section outlines one T cell receptor beta chain sequence together with its context. The sample is drawn from a study of blood T cell repertoires in COVID-19. Study-level background: The cDNA or gDNA used as material had been derived from T cells, B-cell-depleted T cells, or PBMCs.

Assay: immunoSEQ multiplex PCR; the TCRdb copy retains only in-frame clones and omits some. The top ten clones hold about 2.2% of a sample with approximately 300,000 clones, roughly 87% of them seen once. The CDR3 loop spans 13 amino acids. Trimming cost V 7 bases and J 8 bases, with 12 bases left between them. Germline CDR1 and CDR2: MDHEN and SYDVKM. The TCR originated in a woman in her 50s who had recovered from COVID-19. The J gene is TRBJ1-6, the V gene TRBV28; D is undetermined. The sequenced material came from peripheral blood. CDR3 bases: TGTGCCAGCACAGTTTCGCGGGATTCACCCCTCCACTTT. It translates to CASTVSRDSPLHF. Filled out from reference TRBV28 and TRBJ1-6, the complete variable domain reads DVKVTQSSRYLVKRTGEKVFLECVQDMDHENMFWYRQDPGLGLRLIYFSYDVKMKEKGDIPEGYSVSREKKERFSLILESASTNQTSMYLCASTVSRDSPLHFGNGTRLTVT.